This TCR beta chain was sequenced in a study of T cells in Graves' hyperthyroidism and ophthalmopathy. Germline V gene data show CDR1 as LGHDT and CDR2 as YNNKEL (reference sequence). The germline V and J ends were trimmed by 0 bases and 5 bases, with 8 bases remaining between them. The CDR3 contains 13 residues. This clonotype was seen ten or more times. Its antigen is as yet unknown. Whole-study findings and limits: Ophthalmopathy, which appeared later, was predicted by the model a median around 6 months before onset.

The sample of blood was obtained at first hyperthyroidism diagnosis (before any ophthalmopathy symptoms). TCR beta CDR3 regions were amplified from RNA. First-round RT-PCR targeting the TCR CDR3 was performed with the HTBI primer set. TCRdb independently ran MiXCR on the multiplex PCR reads; one entry per CDR3 protein. The sample has around 380,000 distinct CDR3 sequences; 13% are singletons. The source is a man in his thirties or forties with Graves' hyperthyroidism that later progressed to Graves' ophthalmopathy. The sequencing sample was made of blood. V usage is TRBV3-1 and J usage is TRBJ2-7; D is perhaps TRBD1 (5 bases). DNA for the CDR3: TGTGCCAGCAGCCAAGAAGGGGCCCACGAGCAGTACTTC. Residues: CASSQEGAHEQYF.